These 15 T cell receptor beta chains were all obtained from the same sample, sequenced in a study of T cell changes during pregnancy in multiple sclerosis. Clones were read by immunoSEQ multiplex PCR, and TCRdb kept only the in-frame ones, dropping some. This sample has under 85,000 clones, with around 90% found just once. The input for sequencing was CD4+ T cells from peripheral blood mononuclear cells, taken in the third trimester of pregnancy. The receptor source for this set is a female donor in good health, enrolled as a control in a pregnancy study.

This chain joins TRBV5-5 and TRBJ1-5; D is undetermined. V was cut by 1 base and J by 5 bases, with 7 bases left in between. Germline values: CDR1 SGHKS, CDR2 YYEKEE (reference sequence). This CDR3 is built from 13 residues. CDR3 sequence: CASSLLADQPQHF. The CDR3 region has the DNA TGTGCCAGCAGCTTGTTAGCCGATCAGCCCCAGCATTTT.

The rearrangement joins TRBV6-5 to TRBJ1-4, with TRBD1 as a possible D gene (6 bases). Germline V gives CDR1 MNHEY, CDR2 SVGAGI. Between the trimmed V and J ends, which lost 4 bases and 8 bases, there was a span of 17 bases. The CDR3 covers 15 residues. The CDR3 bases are TGTGCCAGCAGTTCGTATGATGGGGGCAGGGAAAAACTGTTTTTT. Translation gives CASSSYDGGREKLFF.

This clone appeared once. CDR3 sequence reads: CAWSRLPPGEQFF. CDR3 coding DNA: TGTGCCTGGAGTCGGCTGCCACCAGGTGAGCAGTTCTTC. The genes are TRBV30 and TRBJ2-1, with unresolved D. The germline V gene encodes CDR1 GTSNPN and CDR2 SVGIG (reference sequence). The CDR3 length is 13 residues. Trimming shortened V by 2 bases and J by 9 bases, and 14 bases separated the two germline ends.

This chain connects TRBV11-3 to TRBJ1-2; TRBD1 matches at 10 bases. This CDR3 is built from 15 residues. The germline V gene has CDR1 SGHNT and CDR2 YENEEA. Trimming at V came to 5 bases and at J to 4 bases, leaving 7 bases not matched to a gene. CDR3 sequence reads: CASSPGQGYGYGYTF. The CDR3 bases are TGTGCCAGCAGCCCGGGACAGGGGTATGGCTATGGCTACACCTTC.

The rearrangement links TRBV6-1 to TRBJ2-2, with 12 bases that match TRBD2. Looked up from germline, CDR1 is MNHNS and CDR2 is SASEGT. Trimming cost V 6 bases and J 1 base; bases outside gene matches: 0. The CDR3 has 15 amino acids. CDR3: CASRGLAGNTGELFF. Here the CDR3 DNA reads TGTGCCAGCAGGGGACTAGCGGGGAACACCGGGGAGCTGTTTTTT.

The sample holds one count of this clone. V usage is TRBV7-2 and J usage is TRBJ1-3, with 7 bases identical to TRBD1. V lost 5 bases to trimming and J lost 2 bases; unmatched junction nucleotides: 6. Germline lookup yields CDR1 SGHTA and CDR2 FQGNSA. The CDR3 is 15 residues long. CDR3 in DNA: TGTGCCAGCAGCCCACGACAGGGAGCTGGAAACACCATATATTTT. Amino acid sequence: CASSPRQGAGNTIYF.

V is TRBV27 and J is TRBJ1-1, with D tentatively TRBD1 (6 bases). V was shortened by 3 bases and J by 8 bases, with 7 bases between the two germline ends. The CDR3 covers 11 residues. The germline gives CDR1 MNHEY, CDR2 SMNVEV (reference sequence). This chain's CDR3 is CASSFRGEAFF. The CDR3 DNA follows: TGTGCCAGCAGTTTTAGGGGGGAAGCTTTCTTT.

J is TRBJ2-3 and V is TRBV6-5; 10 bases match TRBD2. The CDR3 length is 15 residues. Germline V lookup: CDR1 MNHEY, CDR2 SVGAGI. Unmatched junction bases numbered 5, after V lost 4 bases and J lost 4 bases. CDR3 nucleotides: TGTGCCAGCAGTTCCCCGACTAGCGGGTCAGATACGCAGTATTTT. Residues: CASSSPTSGSDTQYF.

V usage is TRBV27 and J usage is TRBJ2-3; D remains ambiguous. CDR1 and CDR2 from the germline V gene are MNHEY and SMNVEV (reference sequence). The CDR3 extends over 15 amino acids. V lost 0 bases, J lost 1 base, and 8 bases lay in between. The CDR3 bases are TGTGCCAGCAGTTTATCAAGCACCCGCACAGATACGCAGTATTTT. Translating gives CASSLSSTRTDTQYF.

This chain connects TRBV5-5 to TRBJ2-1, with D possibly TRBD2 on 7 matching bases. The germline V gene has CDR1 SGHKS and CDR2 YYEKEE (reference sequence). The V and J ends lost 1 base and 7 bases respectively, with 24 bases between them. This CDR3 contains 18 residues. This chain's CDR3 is CASSLPVAGGGASNEQFF. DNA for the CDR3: TGTGCCAGCAGCTTGCCGGTAGCAGGAGGGGGGGCATCTAATGAGCAGTTCTTC.

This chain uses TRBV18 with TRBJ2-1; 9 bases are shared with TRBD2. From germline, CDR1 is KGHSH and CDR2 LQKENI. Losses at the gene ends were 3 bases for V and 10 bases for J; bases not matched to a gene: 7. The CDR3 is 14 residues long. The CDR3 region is CASSPRGGAEEQFF. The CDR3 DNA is TGTGCCAGCTCACCTCGCGGGGGGGCAGAAGAGCAGTTCTTC.

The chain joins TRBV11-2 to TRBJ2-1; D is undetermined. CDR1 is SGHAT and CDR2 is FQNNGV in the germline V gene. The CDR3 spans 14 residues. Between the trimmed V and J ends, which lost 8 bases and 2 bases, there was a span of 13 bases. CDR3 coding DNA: TGTGCCAGCGGCAGTCGCAGTACCTACAATGAGCAGTTCTTC. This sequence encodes CASGSRSTYNEQFF.

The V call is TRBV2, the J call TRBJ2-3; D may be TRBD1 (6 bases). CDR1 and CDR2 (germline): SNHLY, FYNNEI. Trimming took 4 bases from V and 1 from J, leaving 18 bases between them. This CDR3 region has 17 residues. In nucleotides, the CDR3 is TGTGCCAGCAGTGCGTCCGGGACAAATAGGGGCACAGATACGCAGTATTTT. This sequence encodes CASSASGTNRGTDTQYF.

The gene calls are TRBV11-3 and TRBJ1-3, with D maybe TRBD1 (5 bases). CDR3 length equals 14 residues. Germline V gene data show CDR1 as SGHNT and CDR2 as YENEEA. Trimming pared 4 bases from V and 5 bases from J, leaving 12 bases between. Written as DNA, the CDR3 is TGTGCCAGCAGCTCCGGGACTGAGAGAAACACCATATATTTT. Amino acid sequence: CASSSGTERNTIYF.

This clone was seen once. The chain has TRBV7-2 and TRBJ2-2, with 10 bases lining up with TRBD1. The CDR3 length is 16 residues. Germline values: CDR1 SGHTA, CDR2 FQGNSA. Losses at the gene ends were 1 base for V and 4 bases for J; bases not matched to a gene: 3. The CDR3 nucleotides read TGTGCCAGCAGCTTAGGAGGACAGGGGGTCACCGGGGAGCTGTTTTTT. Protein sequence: CASSLGGQGVTGELFF.